This T cell receptor beta chain stems from a study of control samples from healthy donors and cancer patients (TCRdb year 2020). Library prep was done by the immunoSEQ multiplex PCR assay. In TCRdb, the immuneACCESS table is reduced to in-frame sequences with V and J assigned. These tables do not hold every clone; where another copy was compared, an unresolved V gene accounts for under half, and the others remain unexplained. For this sample the table gives about 130,000 clones, of which about 93% were detected only once. The ten largest account for around 2.5% of the sample. Relative to germline, V is missing 10 bases and J is missing 5 bases, with 4 bases of the junction outside any gene match. Including the terminal cysteine and phenylalanine, the CDR3 comprises 11 residues. Only the CDR3 region is kept as DNA, spanning 33 bases read in frame from base 1. CDR1 MNHEY and CDR2 SVGAGI are derived from the germline V gene.

Details on this clone: It has no known antigen specificity. No qualities accompany the bases; no much larger clone lies one base away.

Sequenced input: blood. This receptor chain uses TRBV6-5 and TRBJ2-5, and TRBD1 aligns with 7 junction nucleotides. The clonotype was recovered from a man aged 35-49 years in good health. This receptor has the CDR3 CAIKQGETQYF. The DNA reads as follows: TGTGCCATCAAACAGGGGGAGACCCAGTACTTC.